A single sample gave rise to the 27 T cell receptor beta chains below, sequenced in a study of OX40 agonist ivuxolimab in advanced cancers. Clones were sequenced by immunoSEQ multiplex PCR, and TCRdb holds only the in-frame ones, with some missing. The table lists about 68,000 clones, approximately 86% of them singletons. Sequencing used CD4+ or CD8+ T cells sorted from blood, obtained in a trial of the OX40 agonist ivuxolimab. All receptors derive from an adult with an advanced solid tumor such as melanoma, head and neck, liver or kidney cancer.

V is TRBV15 and J is TRBJ1-5, with TRBD1 matching 8 bases. Germline V gene lookup returns CDR1 LNHNV and CDR2 YYDKDF (reference sequence). This CDR3 is 15 amino acids long. V shed 1 base, J shed 2 bases, and the junction held 1 base outside the gene matches. The CDR3 loop is CATSRAGGRNQPQHF. In DNA form, the CDR3 reads TGTGCCACCAGCAGAGCAGGGGGCCGCAATCAGCCCCAGCATTTT.

The V gene is TRBV30, the J gene TRBJ2-7; 7 nucleotides match TRBD1. V lost 4 bases, J lost 6 bases, and 6 bases stayed unmatched. Germline loops: CDR1 GTSNPN, CDR2 SVGIG (reference sequence). The CDR3 totals 12 residues. CDR3 region: CAWKRGPGEQYF. CDR3 bases: TGTGCCTGGAAAAGGGGGCCGGGCGAGCAGTACTTC.

The V call is TRBV4-2, the J call TRBJ2-7; D not certain. The V end was cut by 1 base, the J end by 4 bases, with 11 bases between. The CDR3 sequence is 14 residues long. Germline CDR1 is LGHNA and CDR2 is YNFKEQ. CDR3 nucleotides: TGTGCCAGCAGCCAAGTCTCGCTTACGTACGAGCAGTACTTC. This codes for CASSQVSLTYEQYF.

The V gene is TRBV2, the J gene TRBJ1-1; possibly TRBD1 for D (6 bases). Between the trimmed V and J ends, which lost 8 bases and 6 bases, there was a span of 19 bases. Looked up from germline, CDR1 is SNHLY and CDR2 is FYNNEI. This CDR3 has 14 amino acids. The DNA of the CDR3 is TGTGCCAGCTCCCGGGAACAGGGAAAGTCTGAAGCTTTCTTT. It yields the protein CASSREQGKSEAFF. The full variable domain, in which reference TRBV2 and TRBJ1-1 provide the parts outside the CDR3, is EPEVTQTPSHQVTQMGQEVILRCVPISNHLYFYWYRQILGQKVEFLVSFYNNEISEKSEIFDDQFSVERPDGSNFTLKIRSTKLEDSAMYFCASSREQGKSEAFFGQGTRLTVV.

V usage is TRBV27 and J usage is TRBJ2-7; D might be TRBD2 (6 bases). The germline CDR1 and CDR2 sequences are MNHEY and SMNVEV (reference sequence). V dropped 5 bases and J dropped 4 bases, with 18 bases sitting between them. This CDR3 spans 15 amino acids. In DNA form, the CDR3 reads TGTGCCAGCAGTGGCCTCGGGAGTACGGAGTACGAGCAGTACTTC. Protein sequence: CASSGLGSTEYEQYF.

The rearrangement joins TRBV10-3 to TRBJ1-2; D call uncertain. The CDR3 is made up of 13 amino acids. In germline, CDR1 is ENHRY, CDR2 SYGVKD. Trimming stripped 2 bases from V and 6 bases from J, with 10 bases between. The CDR3 loop reads CAISEPSRDGYTF. CDR3 DNA sequence: TGTGCCATCAGTGAGCCCAGTAGGGATGGCTACACCTTC.

This rearrangement joins TRBV6-5 to TRBJ2-1; 9 nucleotides match TRBD1. The CDR3 length is 15 residues. CDR1 is MNHEY and CDR2 is SVGAGI in the germline V gene. After removal of 6 bases from V and 2 bases from J, the junction contained 5 bases not matched to a gene. CDR3 loop: CASRSTGGPYNEQFF. The CDR3 nucleotides are TGTGCCAGCAGGTCGACAGGGGGTCCCTACAATGAGCAGTTCTTC.

This clone appeared a single time. The gene calls are TRBV2 and TRBJ2-5; TRBD2 matches at 15 bases. The J segment lost 4 bases and the V segment lost 5 bases, leaving 5 bases of the junction unmatched. Germline assignment: CDR1 SNHLY and CDR2 FYNNEI. The CDR3 is 16 residues long. The CDR3 spells CASSTGLAGGGETQYF. In DNA form, the CDR3 reads TGTGCCAGCAGTACGGGACTAGCGGGAGGAGGAGAGACCCAGTACTTC.

This clone was seen only a few times. The identical CDR3 is also encoded by other nucleotide sequences in the sample. The rearrangement links TRBV7-9 to TRBJ2-2; D uncertain. Germline assignment: CDR1 SEHNR and CDR2 FQNEAQ (reference sequence). The CDR3 covers 16 residues. Between the trimmed V and J ends, which lost 0 bases and 0 bases, there was a span of 8 bases. The CDR3, as DNA: TGTGCCAGCAGCTTAGCGCGTTCTACGAACACCGGGGAGCTGTTTTTT. It is translated as CASSLARSTNTGELFF.

V and J are TRBV19 and TRBJ1-4; tentative D call: TRBD1 (6 bases). The CDR3 extends over 15 amino acids. Germline loops: CDR1 LNHDA, CDR2 SQIVND (reference sequence). With 4 bases removed from V and 4 bases from J, the gap between germline ends came to 13 bases. The CDR3 nucleotides read TGTGCCAGTAGTACCCGGACAGAGCTTAATGAAAAACTGTTTTTT. Its protein is CASSTRTELNEKLFF.

The chain recombines TRBV19 with TRBJ2-7; D is possibly TRBD2 (6 bases). With 6 bases removed from V and 3 bases from J, the gap between germline ends came to 18 bases. Germline V gene sequence: CDR1 LNHDA, CDR2 SQIVND (reference sequence). The CDR3 extends over 15 amino acids. The CDR3 is CASRYRGGRNYEQYF. CDR3 bases: TGTGCCAGTAGGTATCGAGGAGGGAGAAACTACGAGCAGTACTTC.

V is TRBV7-9 and J is TRBJ2-1; 12 nucleotides align to TRBD2. Germline assignment: CDR1 SEHNR and CDR2 FQNEAQ (reference sequence). With V trimmed by 5 bases and J by 8 bases, 13 bases remained unmatched. The CDR3 has 17 residues. CDR3 nucleotide sequence: TGTGCCAGCAGCGCCTTTGCTAGCGGGGGGGCCGTACATGAGCAGTTCTTC. It yields the protein CASSAFASGGAVHEQFF.

The chain employs TRBV5-1 and TRBJ2-2, with 10 positions matching TRBD2. Per the germline V gene, CDR1 is SGHRS and CDR2 is YFSETQ. V shed 4 bases and J 3 bases; nucleotides not matched to a gene: 3. This CDR3 region has 15 residues. The CDR3 sequence: CASSGSGRDTGELFF. The CDR3 nucleotides read TGCGCCAGCAGCGGGAGCGGGAGGGACACCGGGGAGCTGTTTTTT.

This chain connects TRBV5-1 to TRBJ2-2, with D unresolved. Germline V CDR1 and CDR2: SGHRS, YFSETQ. V was trimmed by 1 base and J by 0 bases, leaving 7 bases between them. The CDR3 consists of 15 residues. For the CDR3, the DNA is TGCGCCAGCAGCTTGTCTCTTGCGAACACCGGGGAGCTGTTTTTT. Amino acid sequence: CASSLSLANTGELFF. The whole variable domain, remainder taken from reference TRBV5-1 and TRBJ2-2, is KAGVTQTPRYLIKTRGQQVTLSCSPISGHRSVSWYQQTPGQGLQFLFEYFSETQRNKGNFPGRFSGRQFSNSRSEMNVSTLELGDSALYLCASSLSLANTGELFFGEGSRLTVL.

This chain uses TRBV5-1 with TRBJ2-1; 7 positions agree with TRBD2. J gave up 7 bases and V 0 bases, and 4 bases lay outside the gene matches. Germline V lookup: CDR1 SGHRS, CDR2 YFSETQ. CDR3 length equals 14 residues. CDR3 protein: CASSLGAGGNEQFF. CDR3 nucleotides: TGCGCCAGCAGCTTGGGCGCCGGGGGGAATGAGCAGTTCTTC.

V gene TRBV10-3 combines with J gene TRBJ1-2, with D unresolved. V gave up 10 bases and J gave up 3 bases, with 21 bases separating them. The V gene's germline CDR1 is ENHRY and CDR2 SYGVKD. The CDR3 has 15 residues. CDR3 bases: TGTGCCAACGGCCCAGGACCGCGGAGAGACTATGGCTACACCTTC. It encodes CANGPGPRRDYGYTF.

This chain links TRBV5-6 with TRBJ1-1, with D tentatively TRBD1 (6 bases). Trimming left V 2 bases short and J 7 bases short, with 15 bases between. Germline V CDR1 and CDR2: SGHDT, YYEEEE. The length of the CDR3 is 14 residues. The CDR3 DNA reads as TGTGCCAGCAGCTTCGGCGACAGGAGCCTTGAAGCTTTCTTT. Its protein product is CASSFGDRSLEAFF.

This clone has a single count. The V call is TRBV7-2, the J call TRBJ2-7; 9 bases are a match to TRBD1. CDR1 SGHTA and CDR2 FQGNSA come from the germline V gene. With 4 bases clipped from V and 7 bases from J, the junction kept 11 bases outside the gene matches. The CDR3 length is 15 residues. DNA for the CDR3: TGTGCCAGCAGCTCCCCGGGACAGGGTCGGAGAGAGCAGTACTTC. Translated: CASSSPGQGRREQYF.

The genes are TRBV5-1 and TRBJ1-6, with 9 bases matching TRBD1. Germline loops: CDR1 SGHRS, CDR2 YFSETQ. J lost 10 bases, V lost 0 bases, and 11 bases had no gene match. The CDR3 is 17 residues long. The CDR3 DNA sequence: TGCGCCAGCAGCTTGGGAGTGGACAGGGGAGGAAGCTCACCCCTCCACTTT. This codes for CASSLGVDRGGSSPLHF.

Remarks on this clone: Additional DNA sequences in this sample encode the identical CDR3. The CDR3 sequence: CASSLVRDKAFF. DNA for the CDR3: TGTGCCAGCAGCTTGGTCAGGGACAAGGCTTTCTTT. This chain uses TRBV5-6 with TRBJ1-1; weak D call: TRBD1 (6 bases). This CDR3 has 12 residues. Germline lookup yields CDR1 SGHDT and CDR2 YYEEEE. Between the trimmed V and J ends, which lost 0 bases and 11 bases, there was a span of 11 bases.

This clone was seen more than once but under ten times. This CDR3 is CASSTSLTGLAGHNEQFF. The CDR3 nucleotides read TGTGCCAGTAGTACTTCACTTACAGGACTAGCGGGACACAATGAGCAGTTCTTC. The rearrangement uses TRBV19 and TRBJ2-1, with 12 bases lining up with TRBD2. Per the germline V gene, CDR1 is LNHDA and CDR2 is SQIVND (reference sequence). The CDR3 has 18 amino acids. V lost 4 bases and J lost 5; bases outside the gene matches: 12.

This chain joins TRBV7-8 and TRBJ1-2, with a weak D call TRBD1 (6 bases). V shed 4 bases and J shed 2 bases, with 14 bases lying between them. CDR1 is SGHVS, CDR2 FQNEAQ, per germline. This CDR3 is built from 15 residues. DNA for the CDR3: TGTGCCAGCAGCTCGCCCCTGGGGGCAAACTATGGCTACACCTTC. Translated, it gives CASSSPLGANYGYTF.

This clone was seen only once. The chain uses TRBV21-1 and TRBJ1-2. TRBV21-1 represents a pseudogene. CDR3 length equals 17 residues. CDR3 amino acids: CASSNGPGAKANYGYTF. The CDR3 DNA reads as TGTGCCAGCAGCAACGGCCCCGGGGCCAAGGCTAACTATGGCTACACCTTC.

The V gene is TRBV5-4, the J gene TRBJ1-1; 7 bases fit TRBD1. This CDR3 has 15 amino acids. J lost 0 bases, V lost 0 bases, and 2 bases had no gene match. The germline V gene encodes CDR1 SGHNT and CDR2 YYREEE (reference sequence). CDR3 amino acids: CASSLEGAMNTEAFF. The CDR3 nucleotides are TGTGCCAGCAGCTTGGAGGGGGCCATGAACACTGAAGCTTTCTTT.

The chain links TRBV28 to TRBJ2-1; TRBD2 might be the D (5 bases). Germline lookup yields CDR1 MDHEN and CDR2 SYDVKM. The CDR3 runs 14 residues. Trimming removed 3 bases from V and 2 bases from J, with 8 bases in between. CDR3 region: CASSLSGAYNEQFF. DNA for the CDR3: TGTGCCAGCAGTTTGAGCGGTGCCTACAATGAGCAGTTCTTC.

This chain uses TRBV6-1 with TRBJ1-5; 9 bases agree with TRBD1. The CDR3 extends over 15 amino acids. V lost 2 bases, J lost 6 bases, and 5 bases stayed unmatched. Germline CDR1 MNHNS, CDR2 SASEGT. The CDR3 DNA sequence: TGTGCCAGCAGTGAATGGACAGGGGAGATTCAGCCCCAGCATTTT. It specifies CASSEWTGEIQPQHF.

The chain links TRBV5-1 to TRBJ1-5, with TRBD1 matching 8 bases. Trimming at V came to 3 bases and at J to 2 bases, leaving 1 base not matched to a gene. Per the germline V gene, CDR1 is SGHRS and CDR2 is YFSETQ. CDR3 size: 14 residues. The DNA of the CDR3 is TGCGCCAGCAGCTCGGGACAGGGCAATCAGCCCCAGCATTTT. It is translated as CASSSGQGNQPQHF.